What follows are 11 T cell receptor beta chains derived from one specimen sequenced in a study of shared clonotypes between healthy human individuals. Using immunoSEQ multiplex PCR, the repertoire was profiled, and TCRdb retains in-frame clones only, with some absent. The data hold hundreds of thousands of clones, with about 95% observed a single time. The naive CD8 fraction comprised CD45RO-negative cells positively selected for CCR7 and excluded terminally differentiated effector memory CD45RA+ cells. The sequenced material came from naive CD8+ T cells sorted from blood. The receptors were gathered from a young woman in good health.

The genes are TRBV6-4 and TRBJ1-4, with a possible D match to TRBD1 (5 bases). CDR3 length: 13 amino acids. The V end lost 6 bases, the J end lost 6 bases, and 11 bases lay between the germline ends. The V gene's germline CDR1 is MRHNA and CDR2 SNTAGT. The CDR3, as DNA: TGTGCCAGCAGGACAGAGGAAGATGAAAAACTGTTTTTT. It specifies CASRTEEDEKLFF.

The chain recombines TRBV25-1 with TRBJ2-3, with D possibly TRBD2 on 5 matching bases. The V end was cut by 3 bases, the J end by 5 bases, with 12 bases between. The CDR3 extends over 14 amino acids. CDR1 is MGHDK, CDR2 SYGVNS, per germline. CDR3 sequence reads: CASSDGSEGDTQYF. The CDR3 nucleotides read TGTGCCAGCAGTGATGGGTCCGAGGGAGATACGCAGTATTTT.

The DNA of the CDR3 is TGTGCCAGCAGCCTTCAGGGGCGGAACACCGGGGAGCTGTTTTTT. As protein: CASSLQGRNTGELFF. The rearrangement links TRBV7-9 to TRBJ2-2; weak D call: TRBD1 (6 bases). The V gene's germline CDR1 is SEHNR and CDR2 FQNEAQ (reference sequence). Trimming pared 5 bases from V and 1 base from J, leaving 11 bases between. The CDR3 runs to 15 residues. The full variable domain, completed using reference TRBV7-9 and TRBJ2-2, is DTGVSQNPRHKITKRGQNVTFRCDPISEHNRLYWYRQTLGQGPEFLTYFQNEAQLEKSRLLSDRFSAERPKGSFSTLEIQRTEQGDSAMYLCASSLQGRNTGELFFGEGSRLTVL.

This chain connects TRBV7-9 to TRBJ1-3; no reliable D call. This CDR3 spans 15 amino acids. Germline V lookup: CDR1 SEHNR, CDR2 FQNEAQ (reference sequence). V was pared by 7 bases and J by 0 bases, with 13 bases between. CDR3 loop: CASTPKASSGNTIYF. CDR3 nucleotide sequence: TGTGCCAGCACCCCCAAGGCCTCCTCTGGAAACACCATATATTTT. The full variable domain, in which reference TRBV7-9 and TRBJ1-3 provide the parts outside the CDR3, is DTGVSQNPRHKITKRGQNVTFRCDPISEHNRLYWYRQTLGQGPEFLTYFQNEAQLEKSRLLSDRFSAERPKGSFSTLEIQRTEQGDSAMYLCASTPKASSGNTIYFGEGSWLTVV.

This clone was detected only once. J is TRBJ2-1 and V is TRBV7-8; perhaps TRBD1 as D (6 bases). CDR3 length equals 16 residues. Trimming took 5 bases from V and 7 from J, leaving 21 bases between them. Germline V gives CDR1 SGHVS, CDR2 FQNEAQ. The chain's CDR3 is CASSPPRIQGRNEQFF. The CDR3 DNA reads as TGTGCCAGCAGCCCCCCAAGGATACAGGGCAGGAATGAGCAGTTCTTC.

The CDR3, as DNA: TGCGCCAGCAGCCAAGACGCTAGCGGGAGGTTAACCGGGGAGCTGTTTTTT. As protein: CASSQDASGRLTGELFF. The chain uses TRBV4-1 and TRBJ2-2, with 11 bases lining up with TRBD2. V gave up 0 bases and J gave up 5 bases; unmatched junction bases: 5. The germline V gene has CDR1 MGHRA and CDR2 YSYEKL. CDR3 size: 17 residues.

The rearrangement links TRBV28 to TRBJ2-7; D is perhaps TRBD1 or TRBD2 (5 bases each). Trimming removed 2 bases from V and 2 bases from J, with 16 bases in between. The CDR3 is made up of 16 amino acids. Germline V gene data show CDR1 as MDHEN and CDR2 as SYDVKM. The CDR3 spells CASSLGSEGETYEQYF. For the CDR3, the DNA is TGTGCCAGCAGTTTAGGGAGTGAAGGGGAGACCTACGAGCAGTACTTC.

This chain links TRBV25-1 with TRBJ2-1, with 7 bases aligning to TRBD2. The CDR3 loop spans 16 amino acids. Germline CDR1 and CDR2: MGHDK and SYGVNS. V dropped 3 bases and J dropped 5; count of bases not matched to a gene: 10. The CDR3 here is CASSEKLGTMDNEQFF. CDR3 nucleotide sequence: TGTGCCAGCAGTGAGAAGTTAGGGACTATGGACAATGAGCAGTTCTTC.

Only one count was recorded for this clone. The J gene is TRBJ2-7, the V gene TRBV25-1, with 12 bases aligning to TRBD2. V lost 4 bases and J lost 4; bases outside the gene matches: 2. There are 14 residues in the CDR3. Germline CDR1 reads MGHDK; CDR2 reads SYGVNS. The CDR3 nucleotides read TGTGCCAGCAGTGTACTAGCGGGAGGATACGAGCAGTACTTC. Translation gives CASSVLAGGYEQYF.

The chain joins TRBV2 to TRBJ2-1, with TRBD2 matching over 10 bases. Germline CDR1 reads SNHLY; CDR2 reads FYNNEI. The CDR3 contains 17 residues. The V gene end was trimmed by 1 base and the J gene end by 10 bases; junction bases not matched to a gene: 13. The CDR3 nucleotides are TGTGCCAGCAGTGAAGAGGGTGCGCTAGCGGGAGATTTGGAGCAGTTCTTC. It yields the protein CASSEEGALAGDLEQFF.

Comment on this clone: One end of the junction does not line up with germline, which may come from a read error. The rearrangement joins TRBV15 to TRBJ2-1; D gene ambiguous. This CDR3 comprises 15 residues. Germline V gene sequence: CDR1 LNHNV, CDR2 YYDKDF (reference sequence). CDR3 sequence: CATRPSLVFPNEQFF. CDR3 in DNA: TGTGCGACCAGACCTTCGCTAGTCTTCCCCAATGAGCAGTTCTTC. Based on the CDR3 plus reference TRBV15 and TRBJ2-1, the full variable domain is DAMVIQNPRYQVTQFGKPVTLSCSQTLNHNVMYWYQQKSSQAPKLLFHYYDKDFNNEADTPDNFQSRRPNTSFCFLDIRSPGLGDTAMYLCATRPSLVFPNEQFFGPGTRLTVL.